This T cell receptor (beta chain) appears in the sequencing data of a study of control samples from healthy donors and cancer patients. On this clone itself: One end of the junction fails to match germline, which may point to a read error.

Some clones are missing from TCRdb's copy, which holds only in-frame ones; the method was immunoSEQ multiplex PCR. The sample includes some 130,000 clones, approximately 90% seen only once; the top ten take around 8.1%. This clonotype was sampled from a young man in good health. Sequences were obtained from blood.

The DNA for the CDR3 is TGTGCCTGGAGGCCCCGGGAGGGGGCGAACGCTGAAGCTTTCTTT. Translated, it gives CAWRPREGANAEAFF. This rearrangement joins TRBV30 to TRBJ1-1, with 7 bases fitting TRBD1. The CDR3 has 15 residues. Germline V gene sequence: CDR1 GTSNPN, CDR2 SVGIG (reference sequence).